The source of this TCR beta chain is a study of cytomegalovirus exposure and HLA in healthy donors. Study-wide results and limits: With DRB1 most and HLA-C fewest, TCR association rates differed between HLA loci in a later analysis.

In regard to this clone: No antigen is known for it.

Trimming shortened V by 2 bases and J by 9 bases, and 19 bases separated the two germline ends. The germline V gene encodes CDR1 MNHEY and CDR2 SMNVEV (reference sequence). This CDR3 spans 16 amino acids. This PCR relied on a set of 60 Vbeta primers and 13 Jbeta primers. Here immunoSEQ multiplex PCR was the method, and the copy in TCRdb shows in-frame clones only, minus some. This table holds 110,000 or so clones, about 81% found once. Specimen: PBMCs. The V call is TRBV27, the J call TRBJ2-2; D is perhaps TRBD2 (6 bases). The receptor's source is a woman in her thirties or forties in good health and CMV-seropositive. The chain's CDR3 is CASSLDLASSARELFF. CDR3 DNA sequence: TGTGCCAGCAGTTTAGACCTAGCGAGCTCCGCCCGGGAGCTGTTTTTT.